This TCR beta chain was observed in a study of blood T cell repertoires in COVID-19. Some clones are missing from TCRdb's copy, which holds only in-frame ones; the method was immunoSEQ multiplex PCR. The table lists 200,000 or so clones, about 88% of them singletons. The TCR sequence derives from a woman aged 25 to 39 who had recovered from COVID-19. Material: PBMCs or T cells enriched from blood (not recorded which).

The CDR3 loop is CASSPTGNEQYF. DNA of the CDR3: TGCGCCAGCAGCCCGACAGGGAACGAGCAGTACTTC. The chain uses TRBV5-1 and TRBJ2-7; 7 bases fit TRBD1. This CDR3 has 12 residues. J was trimmed by 5 bases and V by 4 bases; bases with no gene match: 3. Germline V gene sequence: CDR1 SGHRS, CDR2 YFSETQ.